The present TCR beta chain was sequenced within a study of CD8 T cells in Susac syndrome. Study-wide findings and caveats: Only a relatively small number of individuals were included in the TCR sequencing and HLA analysis. Susac CD8+ cells expanded clonally the most in TEMRA cells and in active patients.

RNA in amounts of roughly 0.5 to 1 ug was reverse transcribed with random hexamers. TCRdb redid the calling of the immunoSEQ multiplex PCR reads with MiXCR, one entry per CDR3 protein. The sample shows 120,000 or so distinct CDR3 sequences, roughly 94% of them seen only once. On this clonotype: The antigen is unknown.

Purification of the CD8+ and CD4+ T cells relied on negative isolation, and TEMRA cells underwent FACS enrichment. The CDR3 runs 16 residues. In germline, CDR1 is SGDLS, CDR2 YYNGEE. Trimming cost V 2 bases and J 5 bases; bases outside gene matches: 12. V usage is TRBV9 and J usage is TRBJ1-1, with 7 nucleotides matching TRBD1. Source material: CD8+ T cells from PBMCs. The clonotype comes from a human donor with Susac syndrome. The CDR3 spells CASSVSRDSKGTEAFF. In DNA form, the CDR3 reads TGTGCCAGCAGCGTCTCCCGGGACAGCAAAGGGACTGAAGCTTTCTTT. The whole variable domain, remainder taken from reference TRBV9 and TRBJ1-1, is DSGVTQTPKHLITATGQRVTLRCSPRSGDLSVYWYQQSLDQGLQFLIQYYNGEERAKGNILERFSAQQFPDLHSELNLSSLELGDSALYFCASSVSRDSKGTEAFFGQGTRLTVV.